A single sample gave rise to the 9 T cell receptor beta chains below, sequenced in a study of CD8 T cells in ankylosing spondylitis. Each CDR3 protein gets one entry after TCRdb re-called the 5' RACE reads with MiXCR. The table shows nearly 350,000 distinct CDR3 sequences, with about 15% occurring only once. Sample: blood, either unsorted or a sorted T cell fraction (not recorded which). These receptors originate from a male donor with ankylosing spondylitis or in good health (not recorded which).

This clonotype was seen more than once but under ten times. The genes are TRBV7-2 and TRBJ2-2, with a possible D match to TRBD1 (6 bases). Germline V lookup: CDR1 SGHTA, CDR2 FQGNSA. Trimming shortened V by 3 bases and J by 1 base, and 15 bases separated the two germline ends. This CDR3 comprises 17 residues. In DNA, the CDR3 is TGTGCCAGCAGCTTGATGGGGACATTCCTGAACACCGGGGAGCTGTTTTTT. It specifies CASSLMGTFLNTGELFF.

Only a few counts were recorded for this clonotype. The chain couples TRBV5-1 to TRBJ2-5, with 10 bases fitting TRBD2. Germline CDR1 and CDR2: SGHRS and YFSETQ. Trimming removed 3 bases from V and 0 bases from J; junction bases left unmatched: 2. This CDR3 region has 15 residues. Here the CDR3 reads CASSSGLAYQETQYF. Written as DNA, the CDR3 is TGCGCCAGCAGCTCGGGACTAGCGTACCAAGAGACCCAGTACTTC.

CDR3 sequence reads: CSASRTAVVSGTQYF. In DNA, the CDR3 is TGCAGTGCTTCCCGGACAGCCGTCGTCTCGGGAACGCAGTATTTT. The chain recombines TRBV20-1 with TRBJ2-3, with D maybe TRBD1 (6 bases). This CDR3 spans 15 amino acids. V was trimmed by 5 bases and J by 9 bases, leaving 24 bases between them. In germline, CDR1 is DFQATT, CDR2 SNEGSKA (reference sequence).

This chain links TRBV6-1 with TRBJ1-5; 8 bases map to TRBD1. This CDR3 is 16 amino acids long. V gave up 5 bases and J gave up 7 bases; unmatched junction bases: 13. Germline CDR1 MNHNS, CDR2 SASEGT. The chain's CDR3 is CASSPRTGRAEQPQHF. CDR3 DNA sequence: TGTGCCAGCAGTCCTAGGACAGGGAGAGCCGAACAGCCCCAGCATTTT.

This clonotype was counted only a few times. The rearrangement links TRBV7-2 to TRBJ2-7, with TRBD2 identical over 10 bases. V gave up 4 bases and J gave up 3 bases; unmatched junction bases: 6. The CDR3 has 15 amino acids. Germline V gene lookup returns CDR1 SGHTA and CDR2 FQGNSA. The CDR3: CASSSGLAELYEQYF. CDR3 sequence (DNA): TGTGCCAGCAGCTCTGGACTAGCGGAACTCTACGAGCAGTACTTC.

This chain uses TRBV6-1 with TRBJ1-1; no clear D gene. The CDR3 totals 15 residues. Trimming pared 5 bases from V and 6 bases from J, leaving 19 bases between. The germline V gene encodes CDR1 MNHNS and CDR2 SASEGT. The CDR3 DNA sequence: TGTGCCAGCAGTACCCCGACGGGGAACGACGCTGAAGCTTTCTTT. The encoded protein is CASSTPTGNDAEAFF.

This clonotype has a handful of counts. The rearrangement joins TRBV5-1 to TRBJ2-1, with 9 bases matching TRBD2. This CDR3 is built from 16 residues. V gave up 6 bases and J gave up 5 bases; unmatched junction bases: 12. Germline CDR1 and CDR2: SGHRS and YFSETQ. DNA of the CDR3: TGCGCCAGCACCTCAAGGGGAGCGGGAGGCGACAATGAGCAGTTCTTC. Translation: CASTSRGAGGDNEQFF.

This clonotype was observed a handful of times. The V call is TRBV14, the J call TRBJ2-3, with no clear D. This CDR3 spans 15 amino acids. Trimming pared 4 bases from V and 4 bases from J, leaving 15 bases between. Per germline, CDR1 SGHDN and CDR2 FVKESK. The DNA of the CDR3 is TGTGCCAGCAGCCTAGGCCCCGGCCGACCAGATACGCAGTATTTT. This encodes CASSLGPGRPDTQYF.

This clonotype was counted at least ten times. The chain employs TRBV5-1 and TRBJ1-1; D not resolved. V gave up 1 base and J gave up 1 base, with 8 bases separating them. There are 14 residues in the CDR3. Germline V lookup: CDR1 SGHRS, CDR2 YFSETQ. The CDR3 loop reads CASSLTPPNTEAFF. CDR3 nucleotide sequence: TGCGCCAGCAGCTTGACACCACCGAACACTGAAGCTTTCTTT.